Shown below are 17 T cell receptor beta chains from a single sample sequenced in a study of blood T cell repertoires in COVID-19. Data came from immunoSEQ multiplex PCR; TCRdb stores just in-frame clones and leaves some out. The table includes more than 65,000 clones, about four fifths detected once. Sequenced material: peripheral blood. The receptors come from a woman older than 75 with acute or convalescent COVID-19.

The chain uses TRBV4-1 and TRBJ2-3; D is undetermined. CDR3 length equals 16 residues. Trimming cost V 0 bases and J 4 bases, with 14 bases left between them. Germline-derived CDR1 and CDR2 are MGHRA and YSYEKL. CDR3 nucleotide sequence: TGCGCCAGCAGCCAAGAATTTGGCAGGTATGCAGATACGCAGTATTTT. Translating it yields CASSQEFGRYADTQYF.

The V call is TRBV5-4, the J call TRBJ2-7; no clear D. The CDR3 runs 14 residues. The ends were cut back, 1 base at V and 2 bases at J, with 10 bases in the middle. Germline V CDR1 and CDR2: SGHNT, YYREEE (reference sequence). The CDR3 reads CASSLTSTTYEQYF. The CDR3 DNA reads TGTGCCAGCAGCTTGACCAGTACCACCTACGAGCAGTACTTC.

The chain combines TRBV19 with TRBJ2-3; TRBD2 matches at 7 bases. Germline lookup yields CDR1 LNHDA and CDR2 SQIVND (reference sequence). This CDR3 contains 15 residues. The ends lost 6 bases at V and 2 bases at J; junction bases unmatched: 8. The CDR3 DNA reads TGTGCCAGTAGCCCATTCGCGGGGGTCACAGATACGCAGTATTTT. This codes for CASSPFAGVTDTQYF.

This chain connects TRBV7-6 to TRBJ2-2, with a possible D match to TRBD2 (5 bases). Trimming cost V 5 bases and J 0 bases, with 16 bases left between them. Germline V gene sequence: CDR1 SGHVS, CDR2 FNYEAQ. This CDR3 has 17 residues. CDR3 region: CASSRFTPSPNTGELFF. CDR3 coding DNA: TGTGCCAGCAGCCGCTTTACTCCTAGCCCGAACACCGGGGAGCTGTTTTTT. The entire variable domain, with the rest obtained from reference TRBV7-6 and TRBJ2-2, is as follows: GAGVSQSPRYKVTKRGQDVALRCDPISGHVSLYWYRQALGQGPEFLTYFNYEAQQDKSGLPNDRFSAERPEGSISTLTIQRTEQRDSAMYRCASSRFTPSPNTGELFFGEGSRLTVL.

The rearrangement uses TRBV5-1 and TRBJ2-6; no clear D. Deletions cut 3 bases from V and 0 bases from J, with 7 bases between. This CDR3 is 15 amino acids long. CDR1 is SGHRS, CDR2 YFSETQ, per germline. CDR3 in DNA: TGCGCCAGCAGCTCCCCACTCTCTGGGGCCAACGTCCTGACTTTC. It codes for CASSSPLSGANVLTF.

This clone was recorded only once. The chain carries TRBV6-1 and TRBJ1-4; TRBD1 matches at 7 bases. The CDR3 is 19 residues long. Per germline, CDR1 MNHNS and CDR2 SASEGT. Unmatched junction bases numbered 24, after V lost 1 base and J lost 13 bases. CDR3 protein: CASSEESGGSRGLYLILFF. The CDR3 DNA is TGTGCCAGCAGTGAAGAGTCAGGGGGGTCCCGGGGGCTATATTTAATACTGTTTTTT.

This chain uses TRBV7-6 with TRBJ2-1; tentatively, D is TRBD2 (6 bases). CDR1 is SGHVS, CDR2 FNYEAQ, per germline. V lost 5 bases, J lost 0 bases, and 11 bases lay in between. The CDR3 contains 15 residues. CDR3 sequence: CASSLTGGSYNEQFF. The CDR3 DNA is TGTGCCAGCAGCCTCACCGGGGGCTCCTACAATGAGCAGTTCTTC. Supplemented by reference TRBV7-6 and TRBJ2-1, the full variable domain reads GAGVSQSPRYKVTKRGQDVALRCDPISGHVSLYWYRQALGQGPEFLTYFNYEAQQDKSGLPNDRFSAERPEGSISTLTIQRTEQRDSAMYRCASSLTGGSYNEQFFGPGTRLTVL.

In its sample, this clone was seen once. The chain has TRBV6-5 and TRBJ1-2; TRBD1 might be the D (6 bases). The CDR3 spans 14 residues. The V gene lost 10 bases and the J gene lost 3 bases, with 18 bases spanning the gap. Per germline, CDR1 MNHEY and CDR2 SVGAGI. CDR3 region: CATKRPEGDYGYTF. For the CDR3, the DNA is TGTGCCACCAAACGACCTGAGGGGGACTATGGCTACACCTTC.

The chain is built from TRBV11-2 and TRBJ1-1; 8 bases are shared with TRBD1. With 4 bases clipped from V and 4 bases from J, the junction kept 8 bases outside the gene matches. The germline gives CDR1 SGHAT, CDR2 FQNNGV. CDR3 length: 15 residues. CDR3 in DNA: TGTGCCAGCAGCTCGAGGACAGGGATTCTCACTGAAGCTTTCTTT. Its protein is CASSSRTGILTEAFF.

The chain employs TRBV5-1 and TRBJ2-7; D gene uncertain. V was cut by 4 bases and J by 0 bases, with 17 bases left in between. This CDR3 region has 16 residues. The germline V gene has CDR1 SGHRS and CDR2 YFSETQ. CDR3 DNA sequence: TGCGCCAGCAGCCCACTCGGCGGCGCGAGCTCCTACGAGCAGTACTTC. It translates to CASSPLGGASSYEQYF.

This clone has only a few counts. The V call is TRBV7-9, the J call TRBJ2-7, with D possibly TRBD1 on 6 matching bases. Between the trimmed V and J ends, which lost 1 base and 0 bases, there was a span of 10 bases. CDR3 length: 15 residues. Germline CDR1 and CDR2: SEHNR and FQNEAQ (reference sequence). CDR3 amino acids: CASSLGTAHSYEQYF. CDR3 DNA sequence: TGTGCCAGCAGCTTAGGGACAGCCCACTCCTACGAGCAGTACTTC.

The sample holds one count of this clone. The chain couples TRBV7-8 to TRBJ2-5, with 12 positions matching TRBD2. This CDR3 contains 15 residues. V lost 5 bases and J lost 5; bases outside the gene matches: 6. Per the germline V gene, CDR1 is SGHVS and CDR2 is FQNEAQ. CDR3 protein: CASSKRLAGVETQYF. The CDR3, as DNA: TGTGCCAGCAGCAAGAGACTAGCGGGGGTCGAGACCCAGTACTTC.

The rearrangement joins TRBV24-1 to TRBJ2-3; 7 positions agree with TRBD1. The CDR3 is 18 residues long. The V segment lost 5 bases and the J segment 2 bases; nucleotides outside the gene matches: 15. Germline assignment: CDR1 KGHDR and CDR2 SFDVKD. The CDR3 DNA reads TGTGCCACCAGTGCCATGAACGGGACAGAAACAGCCACAGATACGCAGTATTTT. Its protein product is CATSAMNGTETATDTQYF.

This clone has at least ten counts. V and J are TRBV5-1 and TRBJ1-3; 8 bases align to TRBD1. The CDR3 has 17 residues. V shed 4 bases and J 0 bases; nucleotides not matched to a gene: 9. The germline V gene encodes CDR1 SGHRS and CDR2 YFSETQ. CDR3 amino acids: CASSPLGQGTSGNTIYF. The CDR3 bases are TGCGCCAGCAGCCCTCTAGGACAGGGCACCTCTGGAAACACCATATATTTT.

This clone was observed a single time. The V gene is TRBV19, the J gene TRBJ2-3; weak D call: TRBD1 (5 bases). The germline V and J ends were trimmed by 8 bases and 0 bases, with 15 bases remaining between them. Germline CDR1 and CDR2: LNHDA and SQIVND (reference sequence). CDR3 length equals 15 residues. The chain's CDR3 is CASGYRSTSTDTQYF. The CDR3 region has the DNA TGTGCCAGTGGCTACAGGAGTACTAGCACAGATACGCAGTATTTT.

The V call is TRBV2, the J call TRBJ1-6, with TRBD1 identical over 7 bases. CDR1 SNHLY and CDR2 FYNNEI come from the germline V gene. CDR3 length: 13 amino acids. V shed 4 bases and J 7 bases; nucleotides not matched to a gene: 1. CDR3 nucleotide sequence: TGTGCCAGCAGTGTGGACAGGAATTCACCCCTCCACTTT. Protein product: CASSVDRNSPLHF.

The chain uses TRBV11-2 and TRBJ1-1; TRBD1 aligns across 10 bases. From germline, CDR1 is SGHAT and CDR2 FQNNGV. After removal of 3 bases from V and 5 bases from J, the junction contained 3 bases not matched to a gene. The CDR3 consists of 14 residues. CDR3 loop: CASSFPGQGTEAFF. As DNA, the CDR3 is TGTGCCAGCAGCTTTCCGGGACAGGGGACTGAAGCTTTCTTT.